This TCR beta chain was retrieved from a study of T cell repertoires in ileal Crohn's disease. With 0 bases removed from V and 1 base from J, the gap between germline ends came to 8 bases. The CDR3 covers 14 residues. Germline V gives CDR1 SGDLS, CDR2 YYNGEE. Sequenced by immunoSEQ multiplex PCR; TCRdb stores in-frame clones only, minus some. Among some 5,200 clones, around 90% were seen once, and the ten largest hold approximately 4%. Time point specified: proximal margin of the surgical specimen (macroscopically non-inflamed). The clonotype was recovered from an adult with Crohn's disease. This chain uses TRBV9 with TRBJ2-7; D may be TRBD2 (6 bases). What was sequenced was ileal tissue. CDR3 region: CASSVAEGSYEQYF. CDR3 sequence (DNA): TGTGCCAGCAGCGTAGCGGAGGGGTCCTACGAGCAGTACTTC.